One and the same sample provided the 24 T cell receptor beta chains below, sequenced in a study of shared clonotypes between healthy human individuals. The assay was immunoSEQ multiplex PCR, and TCRdb's table has in-frame clones only and misses some. The table shows millions of clones, with approximately 95% occurring only once. The sample comprised naive CD4+ T cells from PBMCs. Subset here: CD45RA+ positively selected. These receptors came from a man in his late teens or twenties in good health. Some clones in this sample may be carry-over from other donors' samples.

Worth noting for this clone: The same CDR3 can be traced to other DNA sequences in this sample. This chain uses TRBV27 with TRBJ1-3; no definite D call. The CDR3 extends over 13 amino acids. V lost 6 bases and J 4 bases, leaving 10 bases between the germline ends. From germline, CDR1 is MNHEY and CDR2 SMNVEV (reference sequence). CDR3 bases: TGTGCCAGCAGCCTATCCGGGGGAAACACCATATATTTT. It codes for CASSLSGGNTIYF.

This rearrangement joins TRBV29-1 to TRBJ2-1; D call uncertain. Germline assignment: CDR1 SQVTM and CDR2 ANQGSEA. The germline V and J ends were trimmed by 3 bases and 9 bases, with 12 bases remaining between them. The CDR3 extends over 12 amino acids. CDR3 protein: CSVDLLLVEQFF. CDR3 bases: TGCAGCGTTGACCTTCTGCTAGTTGAGCAGTTCTTC.

The chain links TRBV5-5 to TRBJ2-2; D unresolved. Germline loops: CDR1 SGHKS, CDR2 YYEKEE (reference sequence). The CDR3 totals 13 residues. With 4 bases removed from V and 1 base from J, the gap between germline ends came to 5 bases. The CDR3 is CASSRGNTGELFF. The CDR3 region has the DNA TGTGCCAGCAGCCGCGGGAACACCGGGGAGCTGTTTTTT.

The V gene is TRBV15, the J gene TRBJ1-1; 8 nucleotides agree with TRBD1. CDR3 length: 17 amino acids. The V gene's germline CDR1 is LNHNV and CDR2 YYDKDF (reference sequence). The trim removed 1 base at V and 0 bases at J, leaving 7 bases unmatched. In DNA form, the CDR3 reads TGTGCCACCAGCAGAGGGGCAGGGGGCTTTATGAACACTGAAGCTTTCTTT. Translation: CATSRGAGGFMNTEAFF.

This rearrangement joins TRBV15 to TRBJ2-5; tentative D call: TRBD1 (5 bases). Per the germline V gene, CDR1 is LNHNV and CDR2 is YYDKDF (reference sequence). Trimming took 2 bases from V and 5 from J, leaving 15 bases between them. The CDR3 has 15 residues. The CDR3 nucleotides are TGTGCCACCAGCAGAAGGGGCCAATTGGGGGAGACCCAGTACTTC. It specifies CATSRRGQLGETQYF.

The genes are TRBV28 and TRBJ1-3; 8 bases are a match to TRBD1. The CDR3 sequence is 15 residues long. J gave up 1 base and V 4 bases, and 3 bases lay outside the gene matches. From germline, CDR1 is MDHEN and CDR2 SYDVKM. The DNA for the CDR3 is TGTGCCAGCAGTTCGCACAGGGGGTCTGGAAACACCATATATTTT. Translating gives CASSSHRGSGNTIYF. Supplemented by reference TRBV28 and TRBJ1-3, the full variable domain reads DVKVTQSSRYLVKRTGEKVFLECVQDMDHENMFWYRQDPGLGLRLIYFSYDVKMKEKGDIPEGYSVSREKKERFSLILESASTNQTSMYLCASSSHRGSGNTIYFGEGSWLTVV.

This clone was detected once. This chain joins TRBV4-1 and TRBJ2-1, with 10 bases lining up with TRBD2. The ends lost 1 base at V and 0 bases at J; junction bases unmatched: 6. The CDR3 consists of 18 residues. Germline lookup yields CDR1 MGHRA and CDR2 YSYEKL. The chain's CDR3 is CASSQGHSGRSSYNEQFF. CDR3 in DNA: TGCGCCAGCAGCCAAGGACATAGCGGGAGGAGCTCCTACAATGAGCAGTTCTTC.

The chain combines TRBV29-1 with TRBJ2-1; 10 nucleotides agree with TRBD2. CDR1 and CDR2 from the germline V gene are SQVTM and ANQGSEA. The CDR3 contains 14 residues. The trim removed 4 bases at V and 4 bases at J, leaving 4 bases unmatched. DNA of the CDR3: TGCAGCGTTGGGGCAGCGGGGGGGTACAATGAGCAGTTCTTC. As protein: CSVGAAGGYNEQFF.

J is TRBJ1-1 and V is TRBV28; D is undetermined. This CDR3 comprises 14 residues. Germline CDR1 MDHEN, CDR2 SYDVKM. With 5 bases removed from V and 0 bases from J, the gap between germline ends came to 10 bases. The CDR3 reads CASSPIPVNTEAFF. DNA for the CDR3: TGTGCCAGCAGTCCCATCCCGGTGAACACTGAAGCTTTCTTT.

This clone has just one count. This rearrangement joins TRBV14 to TRBJ2-1, with D possibly matching TRBD2 (6 bases). The germline CDR1 and CDR2 sequences are SGHDN and FVKESK. Trimming took 4 bases from V and 3 from J, leaving 10 bases between them. This CDR3 has 14 residues. CDR3 region: CASSPGSGYNEQFF. DNA of the CDR3: TGTGCCAGCAGCCCCGGGAGCGGCTACAATGAGCAGTTCTTC.

This chain uses TRBV7-2 with TRBJ2-7; TRBD1 matches 7 bases. Germline CDR1 is SGHTA and CDR2 is FQGNSA. The CDR3 contains 15 residues. The junction had 6 bases not matched to a gene; V was cut back by 4 bases and J by 0 bases. CDR3 nucleotides: TGTGCCAGCAGCTGGGGGACAGCCTTCTCCTACGAGCAGTACTTC. It is translated as CASSWGTAFSYEQYF. The full variable domain, with the rest looked up from reference TRBV7-2 and TRBJ2-7, is GAGVSQSPSNKVTEKGKDVELRCDPISGHTALYWYRQSLGQGLEFLIYFQGNSAPDKSGLPSDRFSAERTGGSVSTLTIQRTQQEDSAVYLCASSWGTAFSYEQYFGPGTRLTVT.

The CDR3 region has the DNA TGCGCCAGCAGACCCCCAGGCACCCACACTGAAGCTTTCTTT. The encoded protein is CASRPPGTHTEAFF. V is TRBV5-1 and J is TRBJ1-1; D gene uncertain. The CDR3 sequence is 14 residues long. Trimming stripped 5 bases from V and 3 bases from J, with 14 bases between. The germline V gene has CDR1 SGHRS and CDR2 YFSETQ.

The chain couples TRBV6-5 to TRBJ1-2; D perhaps matches TRBD1 (5 bases). Germline V lookup: CDR1 MNHEY, CDR2 SVGAGI. The CDR3 has 14 residues. The V gene lost 6 bases and the J gene lost 8 bases, with 19 bases spanning the gap. The chain's CDR3 is CASSYRDEKYGYTF. The CDR3 nucleotides are TGTGCCAGCAGCTACCGGGACGAGAAGTACGGCTACACCTTC.

The chain employs TRBV19 and TRBJ2-1; 13 bases match TRBD2. V shed 5 bases and J 0 bases; nucleotides not matched to a gene: 13. Germline lookup yields CDR1 LNHDA and CDR2 SQIVND (reference sequence). This CDR3 contains 20 residues. The CDR3 region is CASSPPPGLAGRSSYNEQFF. Written as DNA, the CDR3 is TGTGCCAGTAGTCCCCCCCCGGGACTAGCGGGAAGGAGCTCCTACAATGAGCAGTTCTTC.

The V call is TRBV29-1, the J call TRBJ1-4, with TRBD1 identical over 8 bases. The V segment lost 7 bases and the J segment 6 bases; nucleotides outside the gene matches: 7. The germline gives CDR1 SQVTM, CDR2 ANQGSEA. The CDR3 length is 13 residues. CDR3 sequence reads: CSAKGRGHEKLFF. CDR3 bases: TGCAGCGCAAAGGGCAGGGGGCATGAAAAACTGTTTTTT.

This chain links TRBV28 with TRBJ1-4; TRBD1 agrees at 9 bases. This CDR3 is 15 amino acids long. Germline CDR1 is MDHEN and CDR2 is SYDVKM. Trimming took 4 bases from V and 5 from J; bases not matched to a gene: 5. CDR3: CASSSQTGGNEKLFF. The CDR3 nucleotides read TGTGCCAGCAGTTCCCAGACAGGGGGGAATGAAAAACTGTTTTTT.

This chain connects TRBV2 to TRBJ1-2; possibly TRBD1 for D (5 bases). CDR3 length: 13 residues. Germline CDR1 SNHLY, CDR2 FYNNEI. V lost 4 bases to trimming and J lost 7 bases, with 13 bases between them. CDR3 nucleotide sequence: TGTGCCAGCAGTGGCAGGGTAAAGGGTGGCTACACCTTC. Translation gives CASSGRVKGGYTF.

J is TRBJ2-7 and V is TRBV4-3; D is perhaps TRBD1 or TRBD2 (6 bases each). The ends were cut back, 0 bases at V and 6 bases at J, with 9 bases in the middle. CDR1 LGHNA and CDR2 YSLEER come from the germline V gene. This CDR3 has 13 amino acids. The CDR3 DNA is TGCGCCAGCAGCCAAGATCGGGGGCTCGAGCAGTACTTC. Amino acid sequence: CASSQDRGLEQYF.

The rearrangement uses TRBV7-8 and TRBJ2-3, with D tentatively TRBD1 (8 bases). Trimming shortened V by 8 bases and J by 6 bases, and 21 bases separated the two germline ends. The CDR3 is 15 residues long. In germline, CDR1 is SGHVS, CDR2 FQNEAQ. The CDR3 loop reads CASSGRAGGSDTQYF. The CDR3 DNA reads as TGTGCCAGCTCAGGGAGGGCAGGGGGCTCGGATACGCAGTATTTT.

V and J are TRBV21-1 and TRBJ2-7. TRBV21-1 is described as a pseudogene. This CDR3 is built from 14 residues. For the CDR3, the DNA is TGTGCCACCCCAAAGGGTAACTGGGATGGCGAGCAGTACTTC. Protein product: CATPKGNWDGEQYF.

On this clone itself: Other DNA sequences in this specimen translate into the identical CDR3. This sequence joins TRBV28 and TRBJ1-5; D not resolved. The CDR3 spans 12 residues. Trimming took 5 bases from V and 5 from J, leaving 7 bases between them. Germline V gene sequence: CDR1 MDHEN, CDR2 SYDVKM. CDR3 residues: CASSPPYQPQHF. CDR3 in DNA: TGTGCCAGCAGTCCCCCTTATCAGCCCCAGCATTTT.

V usage is TRBV6-1 and J usage is TRBJ2-1; 7 bases are a match to TRBD2. CDR1 and CDR2 from the germline V gene are MNHNS and SASEGT. This CDR3 is built from 15 residues. J gave up 0 bases and V 1 base, and 0 bases lay outside the gene matches. The DNA for the CDR3 is TGTGCCAGCAGTGAAGAGCGGGGCTCCTACAATGAGCAGTTCTTC. It codes for CASSEERGSYNEQFF.

On this clone: Other DNA sequences in the sample encode the same CDR3. This chain uses TRBV5-1 with TRBJ2-1, with D possibly TRBD2 on 6 matching bases. The V end was cut by 3 bases, the J end by 0 bases, with 7 bases between. The V gene's germline CDR1 is SGHRS and CDR2 YFSETQ. The CDR3 spans 14 residues. The CDR3, as DNA: TGCGCCAGCAGCTCCGGGAGCTCCTACAATGAGCAGTTCTTC. As protein: CASSSGSSYNEQFF.

J is TRBJ2-3 and V is TRBV7-2, with D possibly being TRBD1 or TRBD2 (5 bases each). The germline gives CDR1 SGHTA, CDR2 FQGNSA. V lost 5 bases, J lost 4 bases, and 13 bases lay in between. The CDR3 covers 14 residues. The DNA for the CDR3 is TGTGCCAGCAGCACGGGACCCGGCCCAGATACGCAGTATTTT. Residues: CASSTGPGPDTQYF.